The clone carrying this TCR beta chain was detected only a few times. This entry belongs to a study of OX40 agonist ivuxolimab in advanced cancers. As for the study in general: Earlier anti-PD-1, anti-PD-L1 or anti-CTLA-4 therapy was permitted; about 39% had received some.

The table came from immunoSEQ multiplex PCR; TCRdb's copy has only in-frame clones and leaves some out. The sample lists about 96,000 clones, 84% occurring once. The receptor comes from an adult with an advanced solid tumor such as melanoma, head and neck, liver or kidney cancer. The sequencing used CD4+ or CD8+ T cells sorted from blood, collected in a trial of the OX40 agonist ivuxolimab.

DNA of the CDR3: TGTGCCAGCAGCTTTATAAGCGGGGGGTTGAACGAGCAGTACTTC. Its translation: CASSFISGGLNEQYF. The chain combines TRBV7-9 with TRBJ2-7, with 9 bases fitting TRBD2. V dropped 3 bases and J dropped 5; count of bases not matched to a gene: 8. Germline CDR1 is SEHNR and CDR2 is FQNEAQ (reference sequence). CDR3 size: 15 residues.